The T cell receptor (beta chain) described here comes from a study of response to subunit inactivated influenza vaccine (dated 2018 in TCRdb). About the study as a whole: To follow how T cells responded to a trivalent subunit inactivated influenza vaccine, the researchers relied on deep quantitative profiling of the T cell receptor repertoire.

The sample's time point label, in plain terms: 45 days after influenza vaccine administration. Broader findings and caveats from the paper: The authors proposed that each seasonal influenza vaccination may bring in only a limited number of new T cells.

CDR1 and CDR2 are drawn from the germline V gene: SGHAT, FQNNGV. The junction shows trimming of 0 bases on V and 7 bases on J, and the gene matches do not reach 15 bases of it. The CDR3 covers 18 residues, taking in both the cysteine and the phenylalanine. Only CDR3 DNA remains: 54 bases, in frame from the first base. In regard to this clonotype: The clone's antigen remains unknown. Per-base qualities were not stored, and no clone one base away is much larger.

Libraries came from RT-PCR. Sequencing was performed on an Illumina HiSeq 2500. The raw public reads went through TCRdb reprocessing: fastp at Q25, MiXCR clone calling, in-frame beta chains kept. Rows with a matching CDR3 protein are joined into one entry that keeps the most common DNA and genes. This sample gives over 400,000 distinct CDR3 sequences in total; 10% to 15% of them show up just once. The ten largest clones take up roughly 14% of the sample. This receptor was obtained from a man in his fifties who received an inactivated influenza vaccine. Donor details come from another sample of the same person, matched by shared clones. Recombination linked TRBV11-2 to TRBJ1-3, with 7 junctional bases fitting TRBD1. Sequenced here: PBMCs from blood, sampled roughly 45 days after vaccination. At the DNA level, the sequence is TGTGCCAGCAGCTTAGATCGGGACAGCCTCTCGCTGGGGAACACCATATATTTT. The resulting protein is CASSLDRDSLSLGNTIYF.